This T cell receptor (beta chain) was sequenced in a study of blood T cell repertoires in COVID-19. On the study more broadly: Sources were T cells, B-cell-depleted T cells, or PBMCs; the material itself was cDNA or gDNA.

CDR1 is PRHDT, CDR2 FYEKMQ, per germline (reference sequence). V lost 5 bases and J 4 bases, leaving 17 bases between the germline ends. The CDR3 totals 15 residues. In the original workflow: Scientists estimated how many nucleated cells there were by amplifying reference gene primers. Generated by immunoSEQ multiplex PCR, the TCRdb table keeps only in-frame clones and is missing some. D and trimming come from the DNA, and the V and J calls and clone size come from that table. The top ten clones hold around 1.6% of a sample with about 140,000 clones, over 85% of them seen once. This clonotype was obtained from a human donor in a cohort sampled during active COVID-19. Sequencing was carried out using peripheral blood. This chain joins TRBV13 and TRBJ1-1; D may be TRBD1 (5 bases). The CDR3 DNA sequence: TGTGCCAGCAGCCCCCCCGTGGCAGGGCCCACTGAAGCTTTCTTT. It codes for CASSPPVAGPTEAFF.